Each of the 32 T cell receptor beta chains below was sequenced from the same sample in a study of cytotoxic CD8 clonotypes in ibrutinib-treated CLL. Profiled with immunoSEQ multiplex PCR; TCRdb holds only in-frame clones, not every one. In the table there are under 150,000 clones, 80% of which are singletons. This specimen was PBMCs, taken after 36 months of ibrutinib treatment. The source is a human donor with chronic lymphocytic leukemia.

This rearrangement joins TRBV18 to TRBJ2-5; D call uncertain. V lost 5 bases and J 5 bases, leaving 12 bases between the germline ends. CDR3 length: 13 residues. Germline lookup yields CDR1 KGHSH and CDR2 LQKENI. The CDR3 DNA is TGTGCCAGCTCAGCTATCCAGAGGGAGACCCAGTACTTC. This codes for CASSAIQRETQYF.

This rearrangement joins TRBV6-1 to TRBJ2-2; D is unclear. The V and J ends lost 4 bases and 6 bases respectively, with 9 bases between them. The germline V gene encodes CDR1 MNHNS and CDR2 SASEGT. The CDR3 is 13 residues long. The CDR3 bases are TGTGCCAGCAGTGGGCTCAGATCCGGGGAGCTGTTTTTT. As protein: CASSGLRSGELFF.

This clone was counted between two and nine times. V and J are TRBV6-1 and TRBJ1-5; 7 bases line up with TRBD1. J was trimmed by 2 bases and V by 10 bases; bases with no gene match: 8. Looked up from germline, CDR1 is MNHNS and CDR2 is SASEGT. The CDR3 runs to 14 residues. The CDR3, as DNA: TGTGCCACCGGGACAGTGGGGGGCAATCAGCCCCAGCATTTT. This sequence encodes CATGTVGGNQPQHF.

This chain connects TRBV7-9 to TRBJ2-1; the D is unclear. CDR1 is SEHNR and CDR2 is FQNEAQ in the germline V gene (reference sequence). The CDR3 is made up of 12 amino acids. Trimming removed 0 bases at V and 6 bases at J, with 3 bases between. The CDR3 DNA sequence: TGTGCCAGCAGCTTAGCGATCAATGAGCAGTTCTTC. Protein product: CASSLAINEQFF.

Regarding this clone: Relative to the germline gene, one junction end is altered; a read error may explain this. This sequence joins TRBV5-1 and TRBJ1-1; 7 bases are a match to TRBD1. CDR3 length: 14 residues. CDR1 SGHRS and CDR2 YFSETQ come from the germline V gene. CDR3: CASNLGTENTETFF. DNA for the CDR3: TGCGCCAGCAACCTAGGGACAGAGAACACTGAAACTTTCTTT.

This clone appeared a single time. The rearrangement links TRBV19 to TRBJ2-7, with 9 bases aligning to TRBD1. The CDR3 has 13 residues. After removal of 4 bases from V and 7 bases from J, the junction contained 5 bases not matched to a gene. Germline-derived CDR1 and CDR2 are LNHDA and SQIVND (reference sequence). CDR3 nucleotide sequence: TGTGCCAGTAGTACACAGGGGGCGAGTGAGCAGTACTTC. It encodes CASSTQGASEQYF.

The chain employs TRBV27 and TRBJ2-7, with D uncertain. The CDR3 runs to 14 residues. Trimming removed 4 bases at V and 1 base at J, with 11 bases between. Per the germline V gene, CDR1 is MNHEY and CDR2 is SMNVEV (reference sequence). CDR3 residues: CASSWQRRSYEQYF. CDR3 DNA: TGTGCCAGCAGTTGGCAGAGGCGTTCCTACGAGCAGTACTTC.

The CDR3 nucleotides are TGTGCCAGCAGCCCCCGAGGGATCCACGAGCAGTACTTC. Translation gives CASSPRGIHEQYF. The genes are TRBV7-9 and TRBJ2-7, with a tentative D call TRBD2 (5 bases). V lost 5 bases and J 5 bases, leaving 13 bases between the germline ends. The germline V gene encodes CDR1 SEHNR and CDR2 FQNEAQ (reference sequence). The CDR3 runs to 13 residues.

This sequence joins TRBV6-5 and TRBJ2-6, with D unclear. CDR3 length equals 15 residues. V was shortened by 5 bases and J by 0 bases, with 8 bases between the two germline ends. Germline assignment: CDR1 MNHEY and CDR2 SVGAGI. CDR3 DNA sequence: TGTGCCAGCAGTCCAGGAGCCTCTGGGGCCAACGTCCTGACTTTC. It is translated as CASSPGASGANVLTF.

This chain links TRBV4-1 with TRBJ2-3, with TRBD1 matching 7 bases. The CDR3 totals 16 residues. CDR1 is MGHRA and CDR2 is YSYEKL in the germline V gene. Trimming removed 4 bases from V and 3 bases from J; junction bases left unmatched: 10. CDR3 protein: CASSRFGAGGTDTQYF. CDR3 coding DNA: TGCGCCAGCAGCCGCTTCGGCGCAGGGGGAACAGATACGCAGTATTTT.

This chain links TRBV7-2 with TRBJ1-2; weak D call: TRBD1 (6 bases). Germline V gene sequence: CDR1 SGHTA, CDR2 FQGNSA. Trimming removed 5 bases from V and 7 bases from J, with 17 bases in between. CDR3 length: 14 residues. The CDR3: CASSPAGTRFGYTF. The DNA for the CDR3 is TGTGCCAGCAGCCCCGCCGGGACACGTTTTGGCTACACCTTC.

The V and J genes are TRBV27 and TRBJ2-3; no firm D call. CDR1 is MNHEY and CDR2 is SMNVEV in the germline V gene (reference sequence). The V end was cut by 3 bases, the J end by 7 bases, with 8 bases between. This CDR3 is built from 12 residues. For the CDR3, the DNA is TGTGCCAGCAGTTTCAGGCGGAATACGCAGTATTTT. It specifies CASSFRRNTQYF.

The table lists this clone with a few counts. The rearrangement links TRBV2 to TRBJ2-3; the D gene could be TRBD1 or TRBD2 (5 bases each). The germline gives CDR1 SNHLY, CDR2 FYNNEI. CDR3 length: 15 residues. Trimming shortened V by 4 bases and J by 4 bases, and 15 bases separated the two germline ends. DNA of the CDR3: TGTGCCAGCAGTGTCTTAGGGGACGGCGCAGATACGCAGTATTTT. It codes for CASSVLGDGADTQYF.

In this sample, this clone turned up once. The CDR3 loop reads CASSRTSGFSYEQYF. The CDR3 bases are TGTGCCAGCAGCCGGACTAGCGGTTTCTCCTACGAGCAGTACTTC. This chain uses TRBV4-2 with TRBJ2-7; 10 bases match TRBD2. Per germline, CDR1 LGHNA and CDR2 YNFKEQ. Trimming removed 4 bases from V and 0 bases from J; junction bases left unmatched: 3. This CDR3 is 15 amino acids long.

V is TRBV7-9 and J is TRBJ2-5; 8 bases agree with TRBD2. Germline trimming cut 5 bases from V and 2 bases from J; bases unmatched to any gene: 10. The CDR3 extends over 16 amino acids. Per the germline V gene, CDR1 is SEHNR and CDR2 is FQNEAQ (reference sequence). Here the CDR3 DNA reads TGTGCCAGCAGCGACGGAGGTAGCGGGGAACAAGAGACCCAGTACTTC. Protein: CASSDGGSGEQETQYF. Variable domain in full (rest from reference TRBV7-9 and TRBJ2-5): DTGVSQNPRHKITKRGQNVTFRCDPISEHNRLYWYRQTLGQGPEFLTYFQNEAQLEKSRLLSDRFSAERPKGSFSTLEIQRTEQGDSAMYLCASSDGGSGEQETQYFGPGTRLLVL.

The chain carries TRBV5-4 and TRBJ1-2; D gene ambiguous. The germline V and J ends were trimmed by 4 bases and 3 bases, with 10 bases remaining between them. Germline-derived CDR1 and CDR2 are SGHNT and YYREEE (reference sequence). The CDR3 has 13 amino acids. For the CDR3, the DNA is TGTGCCAGCAGCCCGGATTGGGACTATGGCTACACCTTC. It translates to CASSPDWDYGYTF.

The genes are TRBV5-6 and TRBJ2-4; D remains ambiguous. Germline V CDR1 and CDR2: SGHDT, YYEEEE. The CDR3 spans 14 residues. Between the trimmed V and J ends, which lost 0 bases and 3 bases, there was a span of 7 bases. The CDR3 region is CASSLVVGKNIQYF. CDR3 bases: TGTGCCAGCAGCTTGGTAGTAGGCAAAAACATTCAGTACTTC.

V is TRBV15 and J is TRBJ1-4; the D is unclear. V was clipped by 3 bases and J by 3 bases, with 11 bases between them. Per the germline V gene, CDR1 is LNHNV and CDR2 is YYDKDF (reference sequence). The CDR3 runs to 15 residues. The CDR3 DNA sequence: TGTGCCACCAGCAGCCGGGCGAGGGCTAATGAAAAACTGTTTTTT. It specifies CATSSRARANEKLFF. Variable domain in full (rest from reference TRBV15 and TRBJ1-4): DAMVIQNPRYQVTQFGKPVTLSCSQTLNHNVMYWYQQKSSQAPKLLFHYYDKDFNNEADTPDNFQSRRPNTSFCFLDIRSPGLGDTAMYLCATSSRARANEKLFFGSGTQLSVL.

This chain's CDR3 is CASSIGVNTEAFF. CDR3 in DNA: TGTGCCAGTAGTATAGGGGTGAACACTGAAGCTTTCTTT. The chain joins TRBV19 to TRBJ1-1; D is undetermined. The germline V gene encodes CDR1 LNHDA and CDR2 SQIVND (reference sequence). The V end lost 1 base, the J end lost 0 bases, and 3 bases lay between the germline ends. The CDR3 has 13 amino acids. Full variable domain (outside the CDR3, taken from reference TRBV19 and TRBJ1-1): DGGITQSPKYLFRKEGQNVTLSCEQNLNHDAMYWYRQDPGQGLRLIYYSQIVNDFQKGDIAEGYSVSREKKESFPLTVTSAQKNPTAFYLCASSIGVNTEAFFGQGTRLTVV.

This clone came up a few times. The chain joins TRBV4-1 to TRBJ1-5; tentatively, D is TRBD1 (5 bases). The CDR3 extends over 17 amino acids. Germline V gene sequence: CDR1 MGHRA, CDR2 YSYEKL. V shed 3 bases and J shed 2 bases, with 17 bases lying between them. CDR3: CASSQLIPSGGNQPQHF. The CDR3 DNA sequence: TGCGCCAGCAGCCAGTTGATTCCCTCGGGGGGCAATCAGCCCCAGCATTTT.

The CDR3 here is CASQPGQGVNQPQHF. In DNA form, the CDR3 reads TGTGCCAGCCAACCGGGACAGGGGGTCAATCAGCCCCAGCATTTT. The chain combines TRBV6-1 with TRBJ1-5, with 11 bases fitting TRBD1. The CDR3 is 15 residues long. The V and J ends lost 8 bases and 3 bases, in that order; junction bases with no gene match: 6. Germline V gene sequence: CDR1 MNHNS, CDR2 SASEGT.

This clone has only one observation. V and J are TRBV5-1 and TRBJ2-7; D is possibly TRBD1 or TRBD2 (5 bases each). CDR3 length: 15 residues. The V and J ends lost 4 bases and 2 bases respectively, with 16 bases between them. Germline assignment: CDR1 SGHRS and CDR2 YFSETQ. CDR3 sequence: CASSMGDPRTYEQYF. As DNA, the CDR3 is TGCGCCAGCAGCATGGGGGATCCACGGACCTACGAGCAGTACTTC.

The V and J genes are TRBV18 and TRBJ2-1; tentative D call: TRBD1 (5 bases). Germline CDR1 is KGHSH and CDR2 is LQKENI. Trimming took 2 bases from V and 10 from J, leaving 6 bases between them. The CDR3 is 11 residues long. The CDR3 region has the DNA TGTGCCAGCTCACCAAGGACAGAGCAGTTCTTC. Amino acid sequence: CASSPRTEQFF.

This clone was counted between two and nine times. J is TRBJ1-1 and V is TRBV5-1; tentatively, D is TRBD1 (5 bases). Germline loops: CDR1 SGHRS, CDR2 YFSETQ. Trimming pared 4 bases from V and 11 bases from J, leaving 12 bases between. The CDR3 runs to 11 residues. This chain's CDR3 is CASSQRGHAFF. The DNA for the CDR3 is TGCGCCAGCAGCCAGAGGGGCCACGCTTTCTTT.

The rearrangement uses TRBV30 and TRBJ2-1; D unclear. V dropped 4 bases and J dropped 4 bases, with 5 bases sitting between them. Per germline, CDR1 GTSNPN and CDR2 SVGIG (reference sequence). The CDR3 contains 11 residues. This chain's CDR3 is CAWTHYNEQFF. In DNA, the CDR3 is TGTGCCTGGACCCATTACAATGAGCAGTTCTTC.

The chain combines TRBV7-6 with TRBJ2-7, with 10 bases identical to TRBD2. CDR3 length equals 15 residues. The V gene end was trimmed by 6 bases and the J gene end by 7 bases; junction bases not matched to a gene: 12. Germline loops: CDR1 SGHVS, CDR2 FNYEAQ. CDR3 nucleotides: TGTGCCAGCAGTGAAGTAGCGGGGGGACCTGGTGAGCAGTACTTC. Translated, it gives CASSEVAGGPGEQYF.

A few counts support this clone. This sequence joins TRBV2 and TRBJ1-5; TRBD1 aligns across 11 bases. V trimming: 9 bases; J trimming: 5 bases; junction bases outside the gene matches: 3. The CDR3 sequence is 13 residues long. CDR1 is SNHLY, CDR2 FYNNEI, per germline. Here the CDR3 reads CASRTGGHQPQHF. The CDR3, as DNA: TGTGCCAGTAGGACAGGGGGCCATCAGCCCCAGCATTTT.

CDR3 in amino acids: CASRAQGEGNSPLHF. The CDR3 DNA reads TGCGCCAGCAGGGCACAGGGCGAGGGGAATTCACCCCTCCACTTT. This chain connects TRBV4-1 to TRBJ1-6; weak D call: TRBD1 (6 bases). Germline V CDR1 and CDR2: MGHRA, YSYEKL. Trimming stripped 6 bases from V and 7 bases from J, with 16 bases between. The CDR3 sequence is 15 residues long.

The genes are TRBV30 and TRBJ2-1, with 9 bases that match TRBD2. This CDR3 has 16 amino acids. Germline lookup yields CDR1 GTSNPN and CDR2 SVGIG (reference sequence). V lost 1 base to trimming and J lost 6 bases; unmatched junction nucleotides: 10. DNA of the CDR3: TGTGCCTGGAGTGGGGTTAGCGGGAGTATTATCAATGAGCAGTTCTTC. Residues: CAWSGVSGSIINEQFF.

V and J are TRBV11-1 and TRBJ1-6; D gene unclear. Trimming removed 1 base at V and 8 bases at J, with 12 bases between. Germline CDR1 is SGHAT and CDR2 is FQDESV (reference sequence). This CDR3 is built from 15 residues. Here the CDR3 reads CASSLEGAVDSPLHF. In DNA form, the CDR3 reads TGTGCCAGCAGCTTAGAAGGAGCCGTGGATTCACCCCTCCACTTT.

The genes are TRBV15 and TRBJ2-1; no clear D gene. CDR3 length equals 18 residues. V was trimmed by 10 bases and J by 0 bases, leaving 25 bases between them. Per germline, CDR1 LNHNV and CDR2 YYDKDF (reference sequence). Here the CDR3 reads CAIQQRLSAPSSYNEQFF. The CDR3 DNA reads as TGTGCCATACAACAACGACTTTCCGCCCCGAGCTCCTACAATGAGCAGTTCTTC.

The chain links TRBV2 to TRBJ2-1; no clear D gene. The CDR3 covers 16 residues. Germline V gene lookup returns CDR1 SNHLY and CDR2 FYNNEI. Between the trimmed V and J ends, which lost 4 bases and 5 bases, there was a span of 18 bases. CDR3 DNA: TGTGCCAGCAGTGTTCGGCCCGCCGCCCAGCACAATGAGCAGTTCTTC. This codes for CASSVRPAAQHNEQFF. The complete variable domain, with remaining parts taken from reference TRBV2 and TRBJ2-1, reads EPEVTQTPSHQVTQMGQEVILRCVPISNHLYFYWYRQILGQKVEFLVSFYNNEISEKSEIFDDQFSVERPDGSNFTLKIRSTKLEDSAMYFCASSVRPAAQHNEQFFGPGTRLTVL.